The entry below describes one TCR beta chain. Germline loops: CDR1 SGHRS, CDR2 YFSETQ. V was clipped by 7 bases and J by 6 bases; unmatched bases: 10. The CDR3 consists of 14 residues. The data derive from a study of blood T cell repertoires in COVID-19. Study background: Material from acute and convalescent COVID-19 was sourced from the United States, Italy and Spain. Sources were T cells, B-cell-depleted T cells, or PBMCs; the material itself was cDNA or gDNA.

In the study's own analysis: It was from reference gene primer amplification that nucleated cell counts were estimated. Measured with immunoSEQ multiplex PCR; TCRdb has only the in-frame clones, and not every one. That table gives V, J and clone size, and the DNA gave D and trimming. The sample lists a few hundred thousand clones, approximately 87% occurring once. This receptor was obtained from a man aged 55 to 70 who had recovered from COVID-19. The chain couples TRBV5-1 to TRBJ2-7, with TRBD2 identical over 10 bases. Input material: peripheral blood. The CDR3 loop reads CASGGAGGPGEQYF. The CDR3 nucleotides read TGCGCCAGCGGAGGAGCGGGGGGGCCGGGCGAGCAGTACTTC.